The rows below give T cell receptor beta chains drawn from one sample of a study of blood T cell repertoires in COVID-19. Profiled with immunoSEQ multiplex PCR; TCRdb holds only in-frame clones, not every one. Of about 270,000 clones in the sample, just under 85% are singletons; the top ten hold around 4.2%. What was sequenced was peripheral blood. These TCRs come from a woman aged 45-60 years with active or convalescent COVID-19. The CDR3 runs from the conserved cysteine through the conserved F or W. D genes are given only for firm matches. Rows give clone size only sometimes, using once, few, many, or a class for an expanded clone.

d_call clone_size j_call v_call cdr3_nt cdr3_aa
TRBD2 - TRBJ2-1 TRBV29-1 TGCAGCGTTGATGTAGCGGGAATTAGTGGTGAGCAGTTCTTC CSVDVAGISGEQFF
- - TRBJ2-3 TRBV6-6 TGTGCCAGCAGGTCACAGGGGACTTACACAGATACGCAGTATTTT CASRSQGTYTDTQYF
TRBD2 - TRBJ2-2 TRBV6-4 TGTGCCAGCAGTGCATTAGCGGGAGAGGGGGAGCTGTTTTTT CASSALAGEGELFF
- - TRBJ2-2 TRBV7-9 TGTGCCAGCAGCTTAGTCCGGAGAACCGGGGAGCTGTTTTTT CASSLVRRTGELFF
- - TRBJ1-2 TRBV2 TGTGCCAGCAGGTTCACAGGACAGAACTATGGCTACACCTTC CASRFTGQNYGYTF
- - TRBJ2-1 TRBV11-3 TGTGCCAGCAGCTTAGCCGGGACACACCACAATGAGCAGTTCTTC CASSLAGTHHNEQFF
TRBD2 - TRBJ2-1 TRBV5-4 TGTGCCAGCAGCCCCTGGGGGGGCTCCTACAATGAGCAGTTCTTC CASSPWGGSYNEQFF
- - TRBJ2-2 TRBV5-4 TGTGCCAGCAGCTTCAGGGACACCGGGGAGCTGTTTTTT CASSFRDTGELFF
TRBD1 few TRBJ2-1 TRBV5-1 TGCGCCAGCAGCTCCGGGACAGGGCTCAATGAGCAGTTCTTC CASSSGTGLNEQFF
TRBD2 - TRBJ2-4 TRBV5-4 TGTGCCAGCAGCTTGCCGGGAGGGCCCTCCAAAAACATTCAGTACTTC CASSLPGGPSKNIQYF